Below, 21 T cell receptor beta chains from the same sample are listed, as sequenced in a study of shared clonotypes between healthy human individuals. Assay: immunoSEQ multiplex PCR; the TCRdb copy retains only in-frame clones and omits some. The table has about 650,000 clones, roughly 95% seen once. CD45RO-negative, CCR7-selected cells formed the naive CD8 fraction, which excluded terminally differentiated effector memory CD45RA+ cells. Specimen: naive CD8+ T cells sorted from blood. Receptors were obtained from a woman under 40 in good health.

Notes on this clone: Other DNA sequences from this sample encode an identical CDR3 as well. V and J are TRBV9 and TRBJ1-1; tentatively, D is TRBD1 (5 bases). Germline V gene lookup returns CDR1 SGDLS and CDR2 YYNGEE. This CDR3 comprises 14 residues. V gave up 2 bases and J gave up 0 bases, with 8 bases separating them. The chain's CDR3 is CASSVDSMNTEAFF. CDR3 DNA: TGTGCCAGCAGCGTCGACAGTATGAACACTGAAGCTTTCTTT.

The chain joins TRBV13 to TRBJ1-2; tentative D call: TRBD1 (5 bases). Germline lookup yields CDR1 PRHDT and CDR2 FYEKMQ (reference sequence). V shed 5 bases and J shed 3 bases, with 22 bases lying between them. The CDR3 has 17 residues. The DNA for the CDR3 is TGTGCCAGCAGCCTGGACGGGGCAGGCCACGAGGACTATGGCTACACCTTC. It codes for CASSLDGAGHEDYGYTF.

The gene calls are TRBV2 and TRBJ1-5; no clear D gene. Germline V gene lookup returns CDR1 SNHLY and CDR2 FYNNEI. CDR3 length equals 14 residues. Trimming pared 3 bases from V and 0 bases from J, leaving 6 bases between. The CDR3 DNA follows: TGTGCCAGCAGTGATTCGGGTAGCAATCAGCCCCAGCATTTT. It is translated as CASSDSGSNQPQHF. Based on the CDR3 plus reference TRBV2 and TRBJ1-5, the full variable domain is EPEVTQTPSHQVTQMGQEVILRCVPISNHLYFYWYRQILGQKVEFLVSFYNNEISEKSEIFDDQFSVERPDGSNFTLKIRSTKLEDSAMYFCASSDSGSNQPQHFGDGTRLSIL.

Here the CDR3 reads CASSIYAMNTEAFF. The CDR3 DNA sequence: TGTGCCAGTAGTATCTATGCGATGAACACTGAAGCTTTCTTT. The chain carries TRBV19 and TRBJ1-1; D unclear. The CDR3 length is 14 residues. The ends were cut back, 3 bases at V and 0 bases at J, with 8 bases in the middle. Germline loops: CDR1 LNHDA, CDR2 SQIVND (reference sequence).

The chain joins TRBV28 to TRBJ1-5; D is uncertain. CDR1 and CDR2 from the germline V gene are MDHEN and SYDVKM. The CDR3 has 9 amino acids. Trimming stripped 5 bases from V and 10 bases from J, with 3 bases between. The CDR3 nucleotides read TGTGCCAGCAGTCAACCCCAGCATTTT. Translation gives CASSQPQHF.

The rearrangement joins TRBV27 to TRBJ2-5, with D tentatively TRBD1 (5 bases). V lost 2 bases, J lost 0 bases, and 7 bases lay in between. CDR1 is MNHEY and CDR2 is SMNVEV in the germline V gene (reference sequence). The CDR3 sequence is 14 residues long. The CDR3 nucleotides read TGTGCCAGCAGTTTACAGGGCTACCAAGAGACCCAGTACTTC. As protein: CASSLQGYQETQYF.

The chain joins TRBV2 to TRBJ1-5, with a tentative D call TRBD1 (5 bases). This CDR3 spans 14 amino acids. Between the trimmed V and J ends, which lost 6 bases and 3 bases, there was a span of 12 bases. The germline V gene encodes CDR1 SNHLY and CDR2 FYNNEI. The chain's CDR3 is CASSLTGNNQPQHF. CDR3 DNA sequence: TGTGCCAGCAGCCTAACAGGAAACAATCAGCCCCAGCATTTT.

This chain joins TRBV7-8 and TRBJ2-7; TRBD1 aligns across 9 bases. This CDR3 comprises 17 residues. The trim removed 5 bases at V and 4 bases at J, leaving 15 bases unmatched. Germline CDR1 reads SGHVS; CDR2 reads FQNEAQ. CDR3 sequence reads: CASSTSLIGQGWYEQYF. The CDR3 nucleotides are TGTGCCAGCAGCACATCACTCATAGGACAGGGGTGGTACGAGCAGTACTTC.

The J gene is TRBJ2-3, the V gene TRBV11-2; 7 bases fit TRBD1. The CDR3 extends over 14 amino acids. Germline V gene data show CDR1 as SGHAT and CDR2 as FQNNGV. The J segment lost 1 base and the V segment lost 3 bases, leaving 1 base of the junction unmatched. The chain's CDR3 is CASSFGQGTDTQYF. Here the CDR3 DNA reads TGTGCCAGCAGCTTCGGACAGGGCACAGATACGCAGTATTTT.

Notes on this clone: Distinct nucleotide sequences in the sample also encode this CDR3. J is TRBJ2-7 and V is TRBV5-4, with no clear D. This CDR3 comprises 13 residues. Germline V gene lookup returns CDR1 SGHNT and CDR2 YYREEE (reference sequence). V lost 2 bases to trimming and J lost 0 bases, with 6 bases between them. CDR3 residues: CASSFRSSYEQYF. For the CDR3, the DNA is TGTGCCAGCAGCTTCCGGAGCTCCTACGAGCAGTACTTC.

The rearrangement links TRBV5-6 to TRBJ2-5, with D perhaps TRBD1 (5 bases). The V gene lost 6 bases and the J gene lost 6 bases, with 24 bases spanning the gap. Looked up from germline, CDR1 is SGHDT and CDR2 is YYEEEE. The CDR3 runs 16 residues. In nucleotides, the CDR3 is TGTGCCAGCACCCACTACCGAGACAGCTTGAGTAAGACCCAGTACTTC. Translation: CASTHYRDSLSKTQYF. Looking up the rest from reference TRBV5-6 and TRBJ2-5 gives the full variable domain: DAGVTQSPTHLIKTRGQQVTLRCSPKSGHDTVSWYQQALGQGPQFIFQYYEEEERQRGNFPDRFSGHQFPNYSSELNVNALLLGDSALYLCASTHYRDSLSKTQYFGPGTRLLVL.

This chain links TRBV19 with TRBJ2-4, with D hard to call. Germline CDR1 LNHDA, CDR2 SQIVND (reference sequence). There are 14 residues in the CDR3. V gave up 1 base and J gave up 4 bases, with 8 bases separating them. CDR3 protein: CASSIAAGKNIQYF. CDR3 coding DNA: TGTGCCAGTAGTATAGCAGCTGGGAAAAACATTCAGTACTTC.

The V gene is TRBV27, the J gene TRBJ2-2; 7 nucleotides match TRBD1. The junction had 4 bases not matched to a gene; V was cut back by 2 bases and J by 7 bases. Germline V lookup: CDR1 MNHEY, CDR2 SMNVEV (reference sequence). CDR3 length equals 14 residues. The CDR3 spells CASSLDRAVGELFF. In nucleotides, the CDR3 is TGTGCCAGCAGTTTAGACAGGGCGGTCGGGGAGCTGTTTTTT.

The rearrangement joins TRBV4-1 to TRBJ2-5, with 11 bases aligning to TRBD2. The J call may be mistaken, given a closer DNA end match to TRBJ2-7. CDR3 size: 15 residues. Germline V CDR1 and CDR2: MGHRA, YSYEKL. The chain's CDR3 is CASSLGTSGVYEQYF. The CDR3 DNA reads TGCGCCAGCAGCCTCGGGACTAGCGGAGTCTACGAGCAGTACTTC.

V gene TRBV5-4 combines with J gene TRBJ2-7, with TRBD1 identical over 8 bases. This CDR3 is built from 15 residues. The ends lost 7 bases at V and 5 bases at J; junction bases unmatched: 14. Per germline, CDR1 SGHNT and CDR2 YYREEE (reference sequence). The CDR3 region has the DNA TGTGCCAGCGGCCACGCAGGACAGGGAAGTGACGAGCAGTACTTC. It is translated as CASGHAGQGSDEQYF.

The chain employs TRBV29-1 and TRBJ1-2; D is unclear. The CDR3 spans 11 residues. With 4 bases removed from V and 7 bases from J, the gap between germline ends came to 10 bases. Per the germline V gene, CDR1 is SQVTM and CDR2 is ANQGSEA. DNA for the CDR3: TGCAGCGTTGTATCTGGGTTTGGCTACACCTTC. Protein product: CSVVSGFGYTF.

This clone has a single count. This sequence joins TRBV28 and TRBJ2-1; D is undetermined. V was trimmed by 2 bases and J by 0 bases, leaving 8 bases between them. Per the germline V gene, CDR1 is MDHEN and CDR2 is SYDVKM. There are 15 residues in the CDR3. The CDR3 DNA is TGTGCCAGCAGTTTAGGTCCAAGCTCCTACAATGAGCAGTTCTTC. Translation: CASSLGPSSYNEQFF.

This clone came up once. The CDR3 here is CASSSQMEQGEHEAFF. For the CDR3, the DNA is TGTGCCAGCAGCTCTCAAATGGAACAGGGTGAGCATGAAGCTTTCTTT. V is TRBV13 and J is TRBJ1-1, with D maybe TRBD1 (6 bases). Germline values: CDR1 PRHDT, CDR2 FYEKMQ (reference sequence). V was cut by 4 bases and J by 7 bases, with 22 bases left in between. The CDR3 runs to 16 residues.

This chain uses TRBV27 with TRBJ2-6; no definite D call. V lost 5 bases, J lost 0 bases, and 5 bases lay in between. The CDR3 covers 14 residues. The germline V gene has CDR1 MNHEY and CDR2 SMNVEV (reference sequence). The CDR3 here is CASSRRSGANVLTF. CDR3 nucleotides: TGTGCCAGCAGTCGACGCTCTGGGGCCAACGTCCTGACTTTC. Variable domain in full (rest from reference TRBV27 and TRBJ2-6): EAQVTQNPRYLITVTGKKLTVTCSQNMNHEYMSWYRQDPGLGLRQIYYSMNVEVTDKGDVPEGYKVSRKEKRNFPLILESPSPNQTSLYFCASSRRSGANVLTFGAGSRLTVL.

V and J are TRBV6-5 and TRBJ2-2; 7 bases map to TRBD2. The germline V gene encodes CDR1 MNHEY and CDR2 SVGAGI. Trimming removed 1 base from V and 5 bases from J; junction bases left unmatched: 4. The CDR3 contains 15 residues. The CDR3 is CASSYWEGNTGELFF. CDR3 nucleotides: TGTGCCAGCAGTTACTGGGAGGGTAATACCGGGGAGCTGTTTTTT.

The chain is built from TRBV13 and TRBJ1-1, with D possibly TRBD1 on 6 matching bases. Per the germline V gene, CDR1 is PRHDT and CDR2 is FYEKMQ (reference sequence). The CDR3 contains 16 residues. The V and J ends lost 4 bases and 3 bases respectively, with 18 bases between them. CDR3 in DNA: TGTGCCAGCAGCTATACAGGGTGGGGAGGGGACACTGAAGCTTTCTTT. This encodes CASSYTGWGGDTEAFF. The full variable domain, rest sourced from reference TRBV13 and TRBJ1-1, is AAGVIQSPRHLIKEKRETATLKCYPIPRHDTVYWYQQGPGQDPQFLISFYEKMQSDKGSIPDRFSAQQFSDYHSELNMSSLELGDSALYFCASSYTGWGGDTEAFFGQGTRLTVV.